These T cell receptor beta chains were read from a single sample in a study of blood T cell repertoires in COVID-19. Produced via immunoSEQ multiplex PCR; TCRdb's table is partial and in-frame only. The sample lists approximately 300,000 clones, more than 70% occurring once. The sequencing sample was made of peripheral blood. The source of these receptors is a woman in her forties or fifties with acute or convalescent COVID-19. Both conserved end residues are part of each CDR3. The D gene is left open where the match is weak. Rows give clone size only sometimes, using once, few, many, or a class for an expanded clone.

>TRBD1|TRBJ2-7|-|TRBV7-2|15
TGTGCCAGCAGCTTAGAGGGACAGATGTACTACGAGCAGTACTTC
CASSLEGQMYYEQYF
>TRBD2|TRBJ2-2|-|TRBV27|15
TGTGCCAGCAGTCTTAGCGGGAGACCCACCGGGGAGCTGTTTTTT
CASSLSGRPTGELFF
>-|TRBJ1-2|-|TRBV11-2|14
TGTGCCAGCAGCGTTGGACACGGGAGTGACGGCTACACCTTC
CASSVGHGSDGYTF
>-|TRBJ1-1|-|TRBV12-3/TRBV12-4|13
TGTGCCAGCCTTACTCTATTGAACACTGAAGCTTTCTTT
CASLTLLNTEAFF
>-|TRBJ2-5|-|TRBV2|14
TGTGCCAGCAGGGAGGAGAACAGCCAAGAGACCCAGTACTTC
CASREENSQETQYF
>-|TRBJ1-3|-|TRBV18|14
TGTGCCAGCTCACCCCAGGGCTCAGGAAACACCATATATTTT
CASSPQGSGNTIYF
>TRBD1|TRBJ1-5|-|TRBV4-1|15
TGCGCCAGCAGCCAAGGTAGACAGGGCGATCAGCCCCAGCATTTT
CASSQGRQGDQPQHF
>-|TRBJ2-1|once|TRBV2|11
TGTGCCAGCAGTCCCTATAATGAGCAGTTCTTC
CASSPYNEQFF
>TRBD2|TRBJ2-1|-|TRBV3-1/TRBV3-2|15
TGTGCCAGCAGCCAAGGACATCACCGGGAGGGCGAGCAGTTCTTC
CASSQGHHREGEQFF
>TRBD2|TRBJ2-6|-|TRBV5-1|16
TGCGCCAGCAGCTTGGCGGGGGGATCTGGGGCCAACGTCCTGACTTTC
CASSLAGGSGANVLTF
>TRBD1|TRBJ1-3|-|TRBV19|16
TGTGCCAGTAACCTCGGACAGGGGTTCTCTGGAAACACCATATATTTT
CASNLGQGFSGNTIYF
>TRBD1|TRBJ2-1|-|TRBV6-2/TRBV6-3|15
TGTGCCAGCAGTTACTTGTCGGTACAGGGGTATGAGCAGTTCTTC
CASSYLSVQGYEQFF
>TRBD2|TRBJ2-1|-|TRBV5-1|14
TGCGCCAGCAGCCGAACTAGCGGGAGTGGTGAGCAGTTCTTC
CASSRTSGSGEQFF
>TRBD1|TRBJ1-3|few|TRBV18|17
TGTGCCAGCTCCCTTCTACAGGGGGCGTCGGCTGGAAACACCATATATTTT
CASSLLQGASAGNTIYF
>-|TRBJ2-5|-|TRBV18|15
TGTGCCAGCTCCCGTGTGCAGGCCCACCAAGAGACCCAGTACTTC
CASSRVQAHQETQYF
>-|TRBJ2-7|-|TRBV7-2|15
TGTGCCAGCAGCTTAGGAGGCGGACAGACCTACGAGCAGTACTTC
CASSLGGGQTYEQYF
>-|TRBJ2-7|-|TRBV9|15
TGTGCCAGCAGCGTAGGTCAGATAACTACCTACGAGCAGTACTTC
CASSVGQITTYEQYF
>-|TRBJ1-2|-|TRBV15|15
TGTGCCACCAGCAGAGACACGGGATCCCTTTATGGCTACACCTTC
CATSRDTGSLYGYTF
>-|TRBJ1-2|-|TRBV18|16
TGTGCCAGCTCACCACCTCCACCCCGGGTTGTCTATGGCTACACCTTC
CASSPPPPRVVYGYTF
>-|TRBJ2-7|-|TRBV9|13
TGTGCCAGTGGGCAAGGTAGTGGTGGCGAGCAGTACTTC
CASGQGSGGEQYF
>TRBD2|TRBJ2-1|once|TRBV4-1|16
TGCGCCAGCAGCCCCCATCCCACTAGCGATGACAATGAGCAGTTCTTC
CASSPHPTSDDNEQFF
>TRBD1|TRBJ2-7|-|TRBV5-8|17
TGTGCCAGCAGCACAGGGGCGGGACAGGGGGCGTTGTCCGAGCAGTACTTC
CASSTGAGQGALSEQYF
>TRBD2|TRBJ2-3|-|TRBV10-3|14
TGTGCCATCAGTGGACTAGCGGGAGAAGGCACGCAGTATTTT
CAISGLAGEGTQYF
>-|TRBJ1-4|-|TRBV29-1|14
TGCAGCGTTGGGGGGGGTTCAACTAATGAAAAACTGTTTTTT
CSVGGGSTNEKLFF
>TRBD1|TRBJ1-1|-|TRBV28|11
TGTGCCATCTCCAGGACAGGCGAAGCTTTCTTT
CAISRTGEAFF
>-|TRBJ2-1|-|TRBV24-1|17
TGTGCCACCAGTGACCCGGACATGTGGAGCTCCTACAATGAGCAGTTCTTC
CATSDPDMWSSYNEQFF
>-|TRBJ2-5|-|TRBV7-3|14
TGTGCCAGCAGCTTAAGCCCGGCCCCGGGTACCCAGTACTTC
CASSLSPAPGTQYF
>TRBD2|TRBJ2-1|-|TRBV12-5|16
TGTGCTAGTGGTTTCCGACTAGCGGGATCCTACAATGAGCAGTTCTTC
CASGFRLAGSYNEQFF
>TRBD1|TRBJ2-1|-|TRBV5-4|15
TGTGCCAGCAGCTTGGGACAGGGTGCCTACAATGAGCAGTTCTTC
CASSLGQGAYNEQFF
>-|TRBJ2-5|-|TRBV3-1/TRBV3-2|14
TGTGCCAGCAGCCAAGGCCCCTCGGAGGAGACCCAGTACTTC
CASSQGPSEETQYF
>-|TRBJ2-7|-|TRBV5-6|13
TGTGCCAGCAGCTTGAAGCCAGGCGCCGAGCAGTACTTC
CASSLKPGAEQYF
>TRBD1|TRBJ2-7|-|TRBV7-6|16
TGTGCCAGCAGCCCAGTTTCCGGGACAGGGGTCTACGAGCAGTACTTC
CASSPVSGTGVYEQYF
>TRBD2|TRBJ2-7|-|TRBV5-6|14
TGTGCCAGCAGCTCAATGCGGGGGTCCTACGAGCAGTACTTC
CASSSMRGSYEQYF
>-|TRBJ2-4|once|TRBV7-2|14
TGTGCCAGCAGCTTAGAGCCTCGTAGGGGTATTCAGTACTTC
CASSLEPRRGIQYF
>TRBD1|TRBJ1-2|once|TRBV28|17
TGTGCCAGCAGCCCTACCGGGACAGCCGCAACTAACTATGGCTACACCTTC
CASSPTGTAATNYGYTF
>-|TRBJ2-7|-|TRBV19|13
TGTGCCAGTAGTTTGGCGGACTCCTACGAGCAGTACTTC
CASSLADSYEQYF
>TRBD1|TRBJ2-7|-|TRBV28|15
TGTGCCAGCAGCCCACCGGGACAGGGAACCTACGAGCAGTACTTC
CASSPPGQGTYEQYF
>-|TRBJ1-1|few|TRBV4-3|14
TGCGCCAGCAGCCATATCCCTCGGGGGGGTGAAGCTTTCTTT
CASSHIPRGGEAFF
>-|TRBJ2-3|-|TRBV18|15
TGTGCCAGCTCCATATTTCAGGGGCGCACAGATACGCAGTATTTT
CASSIFQGRTDTQYF
>TRBD2|TRBJ2-3|-|TRBV3-1/TRBV3-2|14
TGTGCCAGCAGCCTCGGCGGGAGCGCAGATACGCAGTATTTT
CASSLGGSADTQYF
>-|TRBJ2-5|-|TRBV4-1|13
TGCGCCAGCAGCAACAGGGTGGGAGAGACCCAGTACTTC
CASSNRVGETQYF
>-|TRBJ2-5|-|TRBV15|15
TGTGCCACCAGCAGAGATCAGGGCGGAGGGGAGACCCAGTACTTC
CATSRDQGGGETQYF
>-|TRBJ1-6|-|TRBV3-1/TRBV3-2|12
TGTGCCAGCAGCCAAGACTCCTCACCCCTCCACTTT
CASSQDSSPLHF
>-|TRBJ2-1|-|TRBV7-9|15
TGTGCCAGCTCCCCTGGGCCTCGGTCTTACAATGAGCAGTTCTTC
CASSPGPRSYNEQFF
>-|TRBJ2-7|-|TRBV7-6|14
TGTGCCAGCAGCTTAGGGCGGGACCTCCACGAGCAGTACTTC
CASSLGRDLHEQYF
>-|TRBJ2-3|-|TRBV29-1|15
TGCAGTGCCAAAAAGACAACAGGGCGGGGGGATACGCAGTATTTT
CSAKKTTGRGDTQYF
>-|TRBJ1-1|once|TRBV5-5|13
TGTGCCAGCGCAGGGATCCTGAACACTGAAGCTTTCTTT
CASAGILNTEAFF
>TRBD1|TRBJ1-1|-|TRBV28|15
TGTGCCAGCAGTGCAACAGGGGGTTTAGACACTGAAGCTTTCTTT
CASSATGGLDTEAFF
>TRBD2|TRBJ2-2|few|TRBV29-1|13
TGCAGCGTTGAAGGGACTAGCACCGGGGAGCTGTTTTTT
CSVEGTSTGELFF
>-|TRBJ2-7|-|TRBV7-2|15
TGTGCCAGCAGCTTAAGCTACTCGACAACCTACGAGCAGTACTTC
CASSLSYSTTYEQYF
>-|TRBJ2-2|-|TRBV7-2|16
TGTGCCAGCAGCTTAGGCGGCCGCGGGTTCGGTGGGGAGCTGTTTTTT
CASSLGGRGFGGELFF
>TRBD2|TRBJ2-1|-|TRBV3-1/TRBV3-2|14
TGTGCCAGCAGCGGACTAGCGGGTTACAATGAGCAGTTCTTC
CASSGLAGYNEQFF
>TRBD2|TRBJ2-1|-|TRBV19|16
TGTGCCAGTAGTAACCAGCGGGAGGCTCTCTACAATGAGCAGTTCTTC
CASSNQREALYNEQFF